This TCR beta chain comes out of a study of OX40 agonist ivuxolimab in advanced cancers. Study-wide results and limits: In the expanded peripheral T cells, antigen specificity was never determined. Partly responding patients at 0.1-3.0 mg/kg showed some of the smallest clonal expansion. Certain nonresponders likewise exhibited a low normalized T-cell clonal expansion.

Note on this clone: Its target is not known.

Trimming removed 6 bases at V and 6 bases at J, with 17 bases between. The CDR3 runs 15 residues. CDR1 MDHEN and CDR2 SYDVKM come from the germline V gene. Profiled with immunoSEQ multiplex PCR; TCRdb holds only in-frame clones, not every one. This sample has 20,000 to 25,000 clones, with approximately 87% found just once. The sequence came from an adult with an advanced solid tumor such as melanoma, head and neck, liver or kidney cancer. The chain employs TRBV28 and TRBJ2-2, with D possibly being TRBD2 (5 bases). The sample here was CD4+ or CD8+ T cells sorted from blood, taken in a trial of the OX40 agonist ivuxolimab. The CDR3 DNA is TGTGCCAGCAGCCTCCCACTAGTTGCGTCCGGGGAGCTGTTTTTT. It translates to CASSLPLVASGELFF.